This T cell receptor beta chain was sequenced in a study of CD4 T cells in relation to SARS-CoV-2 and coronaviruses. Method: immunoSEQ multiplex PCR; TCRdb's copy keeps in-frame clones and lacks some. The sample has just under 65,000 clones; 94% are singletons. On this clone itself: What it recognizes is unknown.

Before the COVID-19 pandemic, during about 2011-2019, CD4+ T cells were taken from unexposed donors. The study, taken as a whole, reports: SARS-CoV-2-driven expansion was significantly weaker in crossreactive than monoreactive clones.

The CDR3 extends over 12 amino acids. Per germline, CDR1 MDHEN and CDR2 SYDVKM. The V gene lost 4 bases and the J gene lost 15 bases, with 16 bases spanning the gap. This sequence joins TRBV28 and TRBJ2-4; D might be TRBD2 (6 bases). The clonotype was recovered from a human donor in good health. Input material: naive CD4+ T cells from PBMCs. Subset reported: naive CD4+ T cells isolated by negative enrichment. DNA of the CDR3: TGTGCCAGCAGTTCCTCCTGGGAGGTGGGGTACTTC. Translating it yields CASSSSWEVGYF. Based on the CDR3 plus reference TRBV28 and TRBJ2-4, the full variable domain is DVKVTQSSRYLVKRTGEKVFLECVQDMDHENMFWYRQDPGLGLRLIYFSYDVKMKEKGDIPEGYSVSREKKERFSLILESASTNQTSMYLCASSSSWEVGYFGAGTRLSVL.